What follows are 29 T cell receptor beta chains derived from one specimen sequenced in a study of monozygotic twins with inflammatory bowel disease. TCRdb reprocessed the 5' RACE reads and keeps a single row for each CDR3 protein, giving no DNA. Its table lists about 160,000 distinct CDR3 sequences. The sample consisted of blood. The receptor set was obtained from a human donor with ulcerative colitis or Crohn's disease, or a healthy co-twin of an affected twin (not recorded which).

The rearrangement uses TRBV6-5 and TRBJ1-3; TCRdb returns TRBD1, unconfirmable since there is no DNA. Germline V CDR1 and CDR2: MNHEY, SVGAGI. The CDR3 sequence is 15 residues long. CDR3 protein: CASSYTGQVENTIYF.

The V and J genes are TRBV5-1 and TRBJ2-2. This CDR3 has 12 amino acids. Germline loops: CDR1 SGHRS, CDR2 YFSETQ. CDR3 sequence: CASSLDPGELFF.

The chain combines TRBV5-1 with TRBJ2-7. The CDR3 sequence is 15 residues long. Germline CDR1 is SGHRS and CDR2 is YFSETQ. The CDR3 spells CASSPVAVSSYEQYF.

The V gene is TRBV7-2, the J gene TRBJ2-7; TCRdb gives TRBD1 as the D gene, but with no DNA this cannot be confirmed. This CDR3 has 14 amino acids. Germline CDR1 and CDR2: SGHTA and FQGNSA. CDR3 amino acids: CASSEGSGYVEQYF.

The chain combines TRBV7-2 with TRBJ2-7; the D call of TRBD1 rests on TCRdb alone, since no DNA is present to check it. This CDR3 contains 16 residues. Germline loops: CDR1 SGHTA, CDR2 FQGNSA. The CDR3 reads CASSLEDSRRDYEQYF.

The chain links TRBV27 to TRBJ2-2; TCRdb designates TRBD2, a call that cannot be tested without DNA. Germline loops: CDR1 MNHEY, CDR2 SMNVEV (reference sequence). The CDR3 loop spans 13 amino acids. The CDR3 protein is CASNRGMTGELFF.

V gene TRBV24-1 combines with J gene TRBJ2-3. The germline gives CDR1 KGHDR, CDR2 SFDVKD. The CDR3 spans 14 residues. CDR3 sequence reads: CATSTFHGPDTQYF.

The chain uses TRBV20-1 and TRBJ2-3; TCRdb outputs TRBD2, but without DNA this stays unchecked. Germline CDR1 is DFQATT and CDR2 is SNEGSKA (reference sequence). The CDR3 has 16 amino acids. The CDR3 here is CSARSGLAGIGDTQYF.

The chain recombines TRBV7-8 with TRBJ1-5. Per germline, CDR1 SGHVS and CDR2 FQNEAQ. The CDR3 is 16 residues long. The CDR3 sequence is CASSLKEARSNQPQHF.

CDR3 in amino acids: CASSLDPGTLNTEAFF. V and J are TRBV5-1 and TRBJ1-1; TCRdb selects TRBD1, and the lack of DNA leaves this call unchecked. The CDR3 spans 16 residues. The germline CDR1 and CDR2 sequences are SGHRS and YFSETQ. The full variable domain, completed using reference TRBV5-1 and TRBJ1-1, is KAGVTQTPRYLIKTRGQQVTLSCSPISGHRSVSWYQQTPGQGLQFLFEYFSETQRNKGNFPGRFSGRQFSNSRSEMNVSTLELGDSALYLCASSLDPGTLNTEAFFGQGTRLTVV.

The chain has TRBV5-6 and TRBJ2-1; TCRdb names TRBD2, which stays unverified in the absence of DNA. Looked up from germline, CDR1 is SGHDT and CDR2 is YYEEEE. The CDR3 totals 16 residues. This CDR3 is CASRWEGLAGVGEQFF.

The chain couples TRBV5-1 to TRBJ2-1; TCRdb's assignment of TRBD1 cannot be checked, as there is no DNA. CDR1 is SGHRS, CDR2 YFSETQ, per germline. The CDR3 covers 12 residues. CDR3 loop: CASSRDVYEQFF.

The chain links TRBV5-1 to TRBJ2-7; TCRdb indicates TRBD2, and absent DNA this call remains unverified. Germline-derived CDR1 and CDR2 are SGHRS and YFSETQ. The length of the CDR3 is 12 residues. CDR3 region: CASGPARNEQYF. The full variable domain, rest sourced from reference TRBV5-1 and TRBJ2-7, is KAGVTQTPRYLIKTRGQQVTLSCSPISGHRSVSWYQQTPGQGLQFLFEYFSETQRNKGNFPGRFSGRQFSNSRSEMNVSTLELGDSALYLCASGPARNEQYFGPGTRLTVT.

The chain employs TRBV25-1 and TRBJ2-7; TCRdb's D call, TRBD1, is unchecked because there is no DNA. This CDR3 is built from 14 residues. CDR1 is MGHDK, CDR2 SYGVNS, per germline. This chain's CDR3 is CASSRSGGSYEQYF.

V usage is TRBV5-1 and J usage is TRBJ2-3; the TCRdb D gene call, TRBD2, has no DNA to confirm it. Germline assignment: CDR1 SGHRS and CDR2 YFSETQ. The CDR3 consists of 15 residues. CDR3 loop: CASSSSSSGSVWQYF.

The V call is TRBV11-2, the J call TRBJ1-1; TCRdb proposes TRBD1, but this gene call is untestable without DNA. The CDR3 is 16 amino acids. Per germline, CDR1 SGHAT and CDR2 FQNNGV. The CDR3 protein is CASTGEGGQGHTEAFF.

The CDR3 here is CASSSGLAGLNLQETQYF. The chain joins TRBV5-1 to TRBJ2-5; without DNA, the TCRdb call of TRBD2 cannot be checked. The CDR3 is made up of 18 amino acids. The germline gives CDR1 SGHRS, CDR2 YFSETQ.

This chain joins TRBV6-5 and TRBJ2-2. Germline assignment: CDR1 MNHEY and CDR2 SVGAGI. This CDR3 has 15 amino acids. The CDR3 loop is CASSYSSGRTGELFF.

The chain combines TRBV6-2 or TRBV6-3 with TRBJ1-1; the D call of TRBD1 rests on TCRdb alone, since no DNA is present to check it. This CDR3 is 13 amino acids long. In germline, CDR1 is MNHEY, CDR2 SVGEGT. The CDR3 is CASSYSGQKGAFF.

The chain uses TRBV5-1 and TRBJ2-6; TCRdb names TRBD2, which stays unverified in the absence of DNA. Germline V gene data show CDR1 as SGHRS and CDR2 as YFSETQ. CDR3 length: 14 residues. The CDR3 sequence: CACRGESGANVLTF.

The chain joins TRBV6-5 to TRBJ2-5; the D gene TCRdb calls, TRBD2, cannot be checked with no DNA. Germline V gene lookup returns CDR1 MNHEY and CDR2 SVGAGI. The CDR3 sequence is 16 residues long. The CDR3 reads CASSYSVWEGGETQYF.

This chain joins TRBV19 and TRBJ2-3; TCRdb's D call of TRBD1 is untestable without DNA. The CDR3 consists of 13 residues. Germline CDR1 LNHDA, CDR2 SQIVND (reference sequence). The CDR3 sequence is CASTPQGKDTQYF.

The chain joins TRBV19 to TRBJ2-1; TCRdb reports TRBD1, a call that lacks DNA to check it against. The germline gives CDR1 LNHDA, CDR2 SQIVND (reference sequence). The length of the CDR3 is 15 residues. The CDR3 loop is CASTRDRGSRNEQFF.

The chain links TRBV13 to TRBJ2-5; the D gene TCRdb calls, TRBD2, cannot be checked with no DNA. This CDR3 has 13 residues. Germline assignment: CDR1 PRHDT and CDR2 FYEKMQ (reference sequence). This CDR3 is CASSPSGTETQYF. Drawing the rest from reference TRBV13 and TRBJ2-5, the complete variable domain is AAGVIQSPRHLIKEKRETATLKCYPIPRHDTVYWYQQGPGQDPQFLISFYEKMQSDKGSIPDRFSAQQFSDYHSELNMSSLELGDSALYFCASSPSGTETQYFGPGTRLLVL.

V is TRBV5-5 and J is TRBJ2-5; TCRdb lists TRBD2, though no DNA is available to test this call. Germline V gene sequence: CDR1 SGHKS, CDR2 YYEKEE (reference sequence). This CDR3 spans 18 amino acids. CDR3 in amino acids: CASSLVAGGRVTQETQYF.

The chain uses TRBV28 and TRBJ2-5; the D call from TCRdb, TRBD1, cannot be confirmed without DNA. The CDR3 length is 17 residues. Per germline, CDR1 MDHEN and CDR2 SYDVKM. The CDR3 loop reads CASSLYRGQGLQETQYF.

This chain connects TRBV6-5 to TRBJ2-5; the TCRdb call, TRBD2, lacks DNA for checking. The CDR3 has 17 residues. The V gene's germline CDR1 is MNHEY and CDR2 SVGAGI. The CDR3 protein is CASSYSWLAGSGETQYF.

This CDR3 reads CASSSRLNQETQYF. The chain uses TRBV7-9 and TRBJ2-5; there is no DNA to check the TCRdb D call of TRBD2. The germline V gene encodes CDR1 SEHNR and CDR2 FQNEAQ (reference sequence). The CDR3 covers 14 residues.

The chain is built from TRBV5-1 and TRBJ2-7; the TRBD1 assignment by TCRdb is unverifiable without DNA. The CDR3 contains 14 residues. In germline, CDR1 is SGHRS, CDR2 YFSETQ. The CDR3 is CASSRDSFSYEQYF.